This T cell receptor beta chain emerged from a study of shared T cell receptors in the human thymus. The table came from immunoSEQ multiplex PCR; TCRdb's copy has only in-frame clones and leaves some out. Of approximately 400,000 clones in the sample, 95% were seen once. V lost 7 bases, J lost 11 bases, and 20 bases lay in between. Germline CDR1 reads SQVTM; CDR2 reads ANQGSEA. The CDR3 contains 12 residues. The source of this sequence is a human donor. Sequencing input: thymocytes. V gene TRBV29-1 combines with J gene TRBJ1-1; the D gene is possibly TRBD1 (6 bases). The CDR3, as DNA: TGCAGCGCCGTCCTTTGTGAGACAGGCGCTTTCTTT. Translation: CSAVLCETGAFF.